Listed here are 10 T cell receptor beta chains from one sample, sequenced in a study of T cell repertoires in cytomegalovirus infection. TCRdb called the reads again in MiXCR, with one record for every CDR3 protein. The sample includes around 550,000 distinct CDR3 sequences, 26% of them seen just once. The sequencing input was PBMCs. These receptors came from a human donor in good health (CMV status not recorded). Some clones in this sample may be carry-over from other donors' samples.

The gene calls are TRBV29-1 and TRBJ2-5; no firm D call. In germline, CDR1 is SQVTM, CDR2 ANQGSEA. The CDR3 has 12 amino acids. The V and J ends lost 5 bases and 4 bases respectively, with 11 bases between them. This chain's CDR3 is CSVQSVGETQYF. CDR3 DNA sequence: TGCAGCGTTCAATCGGTTGGAGAGACCCAGTACTTC.

The rearrangement links TRBV20-1 to TRBJ2-5; D gene ambiguous. V lost 5 bases and J 1 base, leaving 8 bases between the germline ends. The germline gives CDR1 DFQATT, CDR2 SNEGSKA (reference sequence). The CDR3 is 12 amino acids. CDR3 loop: CSASAPQETQYF. For the CDR3, the DNA is TGCAGTGCTTCAGCACCCCAAGAGACCCAGTACTTC.

Only a few counts were recorded for this clonotype. V is TRBV7-8 and J is TRBJ2-1; TRBD2 agrees at 10 bases. This CDR3 contains 17 residues. Germline loops: CDR1 SGHVS, CDR2 FQNEAQ. The J segment lost 0 bases and the V segment lost 2 bases, leaving 4 bases of the junction unmatched. CDR3 DNA: TGTGCCAGCAGCTTATCCCGGACTAGCGGCTCCTACAATGAGCAGTTCTTC. It yields the protein CASSLSRTSGSYNEQFF. Complete variable domain (other parts from reference TRBV7-8 and TRBJ2-1): GAGVSQSPRYKVAKRGQDVALRCDPISGHVSLFWYQQALGQGPEFLTYFQNEAQLDKSGLPSDRFFAERPEGSVSTLKIQRTQQEDSAVYLCASSLSRTSGSYNEQFFGPGTRLTVL.

This chain joins TRBV6-6 and TRBJ2-7; D is perhaps TRBD1 or TRBD2 (5 bases each). The CDR3 is made up of 13 amino acids. Germline V gene data show CDR1 as MNHNY and CDR2 as SVGAGI (reference sequence). The V end lost 2 bases, the J end lost 9 bases, and 14 bases lay between the germline ends. The CDR3 DNA reads as TGTGCCAGCAGTTACGGGGGAGCTGAAGGGCAGTACGTC. Its translation: CASSYGGAEGQYV.

This clonotype occurred many times. The gene calls are TRBV7-9 and TRBJ2-3, with D possibly TRBD1 on 5 matching bases. V gave up 1 base and J gave up 5 bases, with 10 bases separating them. CDR3 length: 14 amino acids. The germline V gene encodes CDR1 SEHNR and CDR2 FQNEAQ (reference sequence). CDR3 residues: CASSLVGREDTQYF. In nucleotides, the CDR3 is TGTGCCAGCAGCTTAGTGGGCAGGGAAGATACGCAGTATTTT.

The CDR3: CASSVTSGNYNEQFF. For the CDR3, the DNA is TGTGCCAGCAGCGTGACTAGCGGGAACTACAATGAGCAGTTCTTC. The rearrangement links TRBV9 to TRBJ2-1; 11 nucleotides agree with TRBD2. The V gene end was trimmed by 2 bases and the J gene end by 3 bases; junction bases not matched to a gene: 1. The germline V gene has CDR1 SGDLS and CDR2 YYNGEE. This CDR3 has 15 amino acids.

This clonotype was counted many times. The chain uses TRBV7-2 and TRBJ2-7; 11 bases map to TRBD1. The CDR3 spans 14 residues. V was clipped by 5 bases and J by 6 bases; unmatched bases: 6. Germline CDR1 is SGHTA and CDR2 is FQGNSA. For the CDR3, the DNA is TGTGCCAGCAGCGCCGCCGGGACAGGGGGCGAGCAGTACTTC. Encoded protein: CASSAAGTGGEQYF.

This clonotype has a handful of counts. The genes are TRBV20-1 and TRBJ2-3; D is perhaps TRBD2 (5 bases). Between the trimmed V and J ends, which lost 2 bases and 6 bases, there was a span of 15 bases. The CDR3 consists of 14 residues. From germline, CDR1 is DFQATT and CDR2 SNEGSKA (reference sequence). The CDR3 is CSARILAPGDTQYF. CDR3 coding DNA: TGCAGTGCTAGAATCCTAGCCCCAGGTGATACGCAGTATTTT.

Ten or more counts support this clonotype. The chain employs TRBV7-2 and TRBJ1-5; D gene ambiguous. Germline V gene lookup returns CDR1 SGHTA and CDR2 FQGNSA. V was shortened by 5 bases and J by 0 bases, with 11 bases between the two germline ends. The CDR3 has 15 amino acids. As DNA, the CDR3 is TGTGCCAGCAGCCCTATCGTGAATAGCAATCAGCCCCAGCATTTT. Translating it yields CASSPIVNSNQPQHF. Looking up the rest from reference TRBV7-2 and TRBJ1-5 gives the full variable domain: GAGVSQSPSNKVTEKGKDVELRCDPISGHTALYWYRQSLGQGLEFLIYFQGNSAPDKSGLPSDRFSAERTGGSVSTLTIQRTQQEDSAVYLCASSPIVNSNQPQHFGDGTRLSIL.

This clonotype was observed many times. The chain carries TRBV6-5 and TRBJ2-5; D unclear. This CDR3 spans 16 amino acids. The V gene's germline CDR1 is MNHEY and CDR2 SVGAGI. V was cut by 0 bases and J by 6 bases, with 17 bases left in between. The CDR3 DNA reads TGTGCCAGCAGTTACTCGAAGGGCCTCCTGAAGCAGACCCAGTACTTC. Its protein product is CASSYSKGLLKQTQYF.